This T cell receptor beta chain was retrieved from a study of a mutant IDH1 vaccine in newly diagnosed glioma. Study background: There were eight vaccinations for patients, given in weeks 1, 3, 5, 7, 11, 15, 19 and 23.

Clones were sequenced by immunoSEQ multiplex PCR, and TCRdb holds only the in-frame ones, with some missing. The table includes about 30,000 clones, around 90% detected once. In the case of this clone: No antigen is known for it.

Time point meaning: week 11, during vaccination. Vaccine doses each comprised 300 ug of mutant IDH1 20-mer peptide, with topical imiquimod. CDR1 is LGHNA and CDR2 is YSLEER in the germline V gene. The CDR3 totals 14 residues. Trimming left V 1 base short and J 9 bases short, with 13 bases between. The sequence came from a man aged 18-30 years with glioma. Material: PBMCs, obtained from a glioma patient whose treatment included an IDH1 peptide vaccine. This chain connects TRBV4-3 to TRBJ1-3, with unresolved D. The CDR3 DNA is TGCGCCAGCAGCCAAGGGGGATCCTCGGGCACCATATATTTT. It yields the protein CASSQGGSSGTIYF.